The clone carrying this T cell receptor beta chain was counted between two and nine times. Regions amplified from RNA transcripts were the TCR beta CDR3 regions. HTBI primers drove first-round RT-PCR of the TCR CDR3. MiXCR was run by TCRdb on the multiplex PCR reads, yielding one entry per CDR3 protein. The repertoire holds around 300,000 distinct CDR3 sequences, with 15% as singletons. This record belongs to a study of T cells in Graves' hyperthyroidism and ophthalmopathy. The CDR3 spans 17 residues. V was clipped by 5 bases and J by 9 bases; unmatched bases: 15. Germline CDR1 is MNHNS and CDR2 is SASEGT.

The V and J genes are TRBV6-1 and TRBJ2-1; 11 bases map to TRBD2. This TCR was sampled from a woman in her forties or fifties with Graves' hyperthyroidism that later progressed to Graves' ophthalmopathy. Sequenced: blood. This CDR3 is CASSISSGRSSSGEQFF. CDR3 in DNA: TGTGCCAGCAGTATTTCTAGCGGGAGGTCGTCTTCAGGTGAGCAGTTCTTC.